The 29 T cell receptor beta chains below come from one sample, sequenced in a study of Graves' ophthalmopathy and Graves' hyperthyroidism. For repertoire sequencing, the TCR beta CDR3 regions were amplified from RNA transcripts. Amplification began with first-round RT-PCR using HTBI primers, then second-round multiplex PCR was performed. TCRdb recomputed calls from the multiplex PCR reads with MiXCR, one row per CDR3 protein. This table holds 11,000 to 15,000 distinct CDR3 sequences, around 50% found once. The specimen sequenced was peripheral blood. The receptors stem from a woman aged 30 to 39 with Graves' ophthalmopathy.

The chain employs TRBV6-5 and TRBJ2-1; no firm D call. The V end was cut by 0 bases, the J end by 8 bases, with 11 bases between. CDR1 is MNHEY and CDR2 is SVGAGI in the germline V gene. CDR3 length: 14 amino acids. CDR3 nucleotide sequence: TGTGCCAGCAGTTACTCCTATCTTGGCTATGAGCAGTTCTTC. Protein sequence: CASSYSYLGYEQFF.

The V gene is TRBV19, the J gene TRBJ1-4, with D maybe TRBD1 (5 bases). The germline CDR1 and CDR2 sequences are LNHDA and SQIVND (reference sequence). V was trimmed by 6 bases and J by 7 bases, leaving 12 bases between them. This CDR3 is built from 13 residues. CDR3 residues: CASRGGGTEKLFF. The DNA for the CDR3 is TGTGCCAGTAGGGGCGGAGGGACTGAAAAACTGTTTTTT.

This clonotype was observed once. This chain uses TRBV10-3 with TRBJ1-2; 8 positions agree with TRBD1. The germline V gene has CDR1 ENHRY and CDR2 SYGVKD. V shed 3 bases, J shed 3 bases, and the junction held 3 bases outside the gene matches. The CDR3 length is 14 residues. The CDR3 coding sequence is TGTGCCATCAGTGAATCGACAGGGGACTATGGCTACACCTTC. It encodes CAISESTGDYGYTF.

DNA of the CDR3: TGTACCAGCAGCCCACAGGGGGGGGCAGATACGCAGTATTTT. Translation: CTSSPQGGADTQYF. The rearrangement joins TRBV7-2 to TRBJ2-3, with a possible D match to TRBD1 (8 bases). The CDR3 spans 14 residues. The germline V gene encodes CDR1 SGHTA and CDR2 FQGNSA. Trimming removed 5 bases at V and 4 bases at J, with 13 bases between.

CDR3 nucleotide sequence: TGTGCCAGCAGCCATTCGCGGGGACTTGCTGAGCAGTACTTC. As protein: CASSHSRGLAEQYF. The J gene is TRBJ2-7, the V gene TRBV14, with TRBD2 as a possible D gene (6 bases). Trimming took 3 bases from V and 7 from J, leaving 16 bases between them. The CDR3 runs 14 residues. From germline, CDR1 is SGHDN and CDR2 FVKESK.

V usage is TRBV5-5 and J usage is TRBJ1-1, with 7 bases identical to TRBD1. CDR1 is SGHKS, CDR2 YYEKEE, per germline (reference sequence). The CDR3 runs 15 residues. V was pared by 4 bases and J by 0 bases, with 6 bases of the junction left unmatched. CDR3 DNA sequence: TGTGCCAGCAGCGACAGGGTCGGGATGAACACTGAAGCTTTCTTT. It specifies CASSDRVGMNTEAFF.

V is TRBV5-1 and J is TRBJ2-1, with 7 bases that match TRBD1. CDR1 SGHRS and CDR2 YFSETQ come from the germline V gene. The ends lost 3 bases at V and 6 bases at J; junction bases unmatched: 3. CDR3 length: 13 amino acids. The CDR3: CASSWTGFNEQFF. CDR3 bases: TGCGCCAGCAGCTGGACAGGATTCAATGAGCAGTTCTTC. The variable domain in full, completed from reference TRBV5-1 and TRBJ2-1, reads KAGVTQTPRYLIKTRGQQVTLSCSPISGHRSVSWYQQTPGQGLQFLFEYFSETQRNKGNFPGRFSGRQFSNSRSEMNVSTLELGDSALYLCASSWTGFNEQFFGPGTRLTVL.

The rearrangement joins TRBV6-4 to TRBJ2-5; the D is unclear. In germline, CDR1 is MRHNA, CDR2 SNTAGT. The CDR3 spans 14 residues. Deletions cut 8 bases from V and 1 base from J, with 14 bases between. Written as DNA, the CDR3 is TGTGCCAGCTTAGCCTCCCGACGCCAAGAGACCCAGTACTTC. It specifies CASLASRRQETQYF.

This chain connects TRBV2 to TRBJ2-7; the D gene is possibly TRBD2 (6 bases). Trimming took 3 bases from V and 0 from J, leaving 9 bases between them. CDR1 is SNHLY and CDR2 is FYNNEI in the germline V gene. This CDR3 spans 14 amino acids. CDR3 amino acids: CASSDRTTSYEQYF. The CDR3 DNA reads as TGTGCCAGCAGTGACCGGACTACCTCCTACGAGCAGTACTTC.

This chain links TRBV7-7 with TRBJ2-3, with D perhaps matching TRBD1 or TRBD2 (5 bases each). This CDR3 region has 15 residues. Trimming took off 1 base at V and 2 bases at J, with 10 bases between the two ends. The germline gives CDR1 SSHAT, CDR2 FNYEAQ (reference sequence). The DNA for the CDR3 is TGTGCCAGCAGCTTAGGGAAAGGGACCACAGATACGCAGTATTTT. Residues: CASSLGKGTTDTQYF. Full variable domain (rest looked up from reference TRBV7-7 and TRBJ2-3): GAGVSQSPRYKVTKRGQDVTLRCDPISSHATLYWYQQALGQGPEFLTYFNYEAQPDKSGLPSDRFSAERPEGSISTLTIQRTEQRDSAMYRCASSLGKGTTDTQYFGPGTRLTVL.

This clonotype was seen once. The gene calls are TRBV25-1 and TRBJ1-1; 9 positions match TRBD1. The CDR3 covers 15 residues. CDR1 is MGHDK and CDR2 is SYGVNS in the germline V gene. J lost 7 bases, V lost 3 bases, and 9 bases had no gene match. The CDR3 nucleotides read TGTGCCAGCAGTGACCGACAGACAGGGGGGGATGAAGCTTTCTTT. Translating gives CASSDRQTGGDEAFF.

CDR3 bases: TGCGCCAGCAGCTTGATGGGACGGACCCTGGAGCAGTACTTC. Translating it yields CASSLMGRTLEQYF. This chain connects TRBV5-1 to TRBJ2-7; either TRBD1 or TRBD2 may supply D (5 bases each). Germline lookup yields CDR1 SGHRS and CDR2 YFSETQ. V dropped 1 base and J dropped 7 bases, with 15 bases sitting between them. The CDR3 is 14 residues long.

The V call is TRBV18, the J call TRBJ1-1, with D perhaps TRBD1 (5 bases). V lost 1 base to trimming and J lost 3 bases, with 12 bases between them. The length of the CDR3 is 15 residues. Germline V gives CDR1 KGHSH, CDR2 LQKENI. The CDR3 coding sequence is TGTGCCAGCTCACCACGGCCCTCGGGGGACACTGAAGCTTTCTTT. Translating gives CASSPRPSGDTEAFF.

This clonotype was found a few times. The chain recombines TRBV19 with TRBJ2-2, with D tentatively TRBD1 (5 bases). The CDR3 is 14 residues long. Trimming took 3 bases from V and 6 from J, leaving 11 bases between them. Germline CDR1 is LNHDA and CDR2 is SQIVND (reference sequence). CDR3 nucleotides: TGTGCCAGTAGTATGGGCAGGGAAGCCGGGGAGCTGTTTTTT. Translation: CASSMGREAGELFF.

V and J are TRBV5-6 and TRBJ2-4; D possibly corresponds to TRBD2 (5 bases). CDR1 is SGHDT and CDR2 is YYEEEE in the germline V gene. CDR3 size: 14 residues. V lost 4 bases to trimming and J lost 4 bases, with 12 bases between them. Written as DNA, the CDR3 is TGTGCCAGCAGCCACCGTGAGGGTAAAAACATTCAGTACTTC. Translated, it gives CASSHREGKNIQYF.

CDR3 region: CASRKRTGAYEQYF. For the CDR3, the DNA is TGTGCCAGCAGAAAAAGGACAGGGGCCTACGAGCAGTACTTC. The V and J genes are TRBV12-3 or TRBV12-4 and TRBJ2-7; the match to TRBD1 covers 9 bases. After removal of 6 bases from V and 2 bases from J, the junction contained 5 bases not matched to a gene. This CDR3 is 14 amino acids long.

The sample holds a few counts of this clonotype. The V gene is TRBV6-1, the J gene TRBJ2-7; D might be TRBD1 (5 bases). The germline V gene encodes CDR1 MNHNS and CDR2 SASEGT. V lost 5 bases and J lost 10, with 18 bases in between. The CDR3 has 13 amino acids. The CDR3 DNA is TGTGCCAGCAGTACCCCAGGGATCCTCAGTCAGTACTTC. It translates to CASSTPGILSQYF.

The chain couples TRBV15 to TRBJ2-7, with 8 nucleotides matching TRBD1. J gave up 4 bases and V 0 bases, and 5 bases lay outside the gene matches. The germline V gene encodes CDR1 LNHNV and CDR2 YYDKDF (reference sequence). This CDR3 comprises 15 residues. The CDR3 DNA sequence: TGTGCCACCAGCAGAGATGCAGGGGGCCCATACGAGCAGTACTTC. Residues: CATSRDAGGPYEQYF.

This clonotype has only a few counts. The V gene is TRBV11-2, the J gene TRBJ2-2, with D uncertain. This CDR3 has 13 residues. Looked up from germline, CDR1 is SGHAT and CDR2 is FQNNGV. Trimming took off 3 bases at V and 6 bases at J, with 8 bases between the two ends. CDR3 DNA sequence: TGTGCCAGCAGCTTTCAGCCGCCCGGGGAGCTGTTTTTT. Residues: CASSFQPPGELFF.

This clonotype was detected ten times or more. The chain joins TRBV20-1 to TRBJ2-1; 11 bases align to TRBD1. Trimming at V came to 6 bases and at J to 6 bases, leaving 7 bases not matched to a gene. CDR3 length equals 14 residues. Germline loops: CDR1 DFQATT, CDR2 SNEGSKA (reference sequence). CDR3 sequence (DNA): TGCAGTGCCCTGGACAGGGGGCTAAGCAATGAGCAGTTCTTC. This gives the protein CSALDRGLSNEQFF.

The chain recombines TRBV7-2 with TRBJ1-4; D may be TRBD1 (5 bases). V was shortened by 5 bases and J by 8 bases, with 15 bases between the two germline ends. Germline values: CDR1 SGHTA, CDR2 FQGNSA. The CDR3 consists of 14 residues. CDR3 sequence: CASSPTRVAEKLFF. The DNA for the CDR3 is TGTGCCAGCAGCCCAACCAGGGTCGCCGAAAAACTGTTTTTT.

This clonotype was counted ten times or more. The J gene is TRBJ2-7, the V gene TRBV5-8; unclear D gene. The CDR3 is 11 residues long. Per the germline V gene, CDR1 is SGHTS and CDR2 is YDEGEE. The germline V and J ends were trimmed by 6 bases and 3 bases, with 7 bases remaining between them. The CDR3 coding sequence is TGTGCCAGCAATGCGATCTACGAGCAGTACTTC. Translated: CASNAIYEQYF.

A note on this clonotype: The germline gene is not matched at one end of the junction; a read error may be the cause. The chain links TRBV20-1 to TRBJ2-2; 14 nucleotides line up with TRBD2. CDR3 size: 15 residues. Germline V CDR1 and CDR2: DFQATT, SNEGSKA (reference sequence). Written as DNA, the CDR3 is TGCAGTGCTAGGGGGACTAGCGGGAGCAGGGATGAGCAGTTTTTT. Amino acid sequence: CSARGTSGSRDEQFF.

This rearrangement joins TRBV2 to TRBJ1-4; the D gene is possibly TRBD1 (5 bases). V was pared by 5 bases and J by 4 bases, with 17 bases between. In germline, CDR1 is SNHLY, CDR2 FYNNEI. This CDR3 contains 16 residues. CDR3 sequence: CASSTGTASINEKLFF. The CDR3 region has the DNA TGTGCCAGCAGTACCGGGACCGCCTCTATTAATGAAAAACTGTTTTTT.

The V call is TRBV6-5, the J call TRBJ2-7; D gene ambiguous. CDR3 length: 11 amino acids. Germline lookup yields CDR1 MNHEY and CDR2 SVGAGI. V lost 6 bases and J 5 bases, leaving 8 bases between the germline ends. The CDR3 coding sequence is TGTGCCAGCAGCCTGCTGGACGAGCAGTACTTC. Translated, it gives CASSLLDEQYF.

The chain recombines TRBV2 with TRBJ1-6; D unclear. Trimming removed 5 bases at V and 10 bases at J, with 9 bases between. This CDR3 is built from 12 residues. The germline V gene encodes CDR1 SNHLY and CDR2 FYNNEI. The CDR3: CASSLAESPLHF. The CDR3 region has the DNA TGTGCCAGCAGTCTCGCGGAGTCACCCCTCCACTTT.

CDR3 sequence reads: CASSDTGSGETQYF. The DNA of the CDR3 is TGTGCCAGCAGCGATACAGGGAGTGGGGAGACCCAGTACTTC. V is TRBV2 and J is TRBJ2-5, with D perhaps TRBD1 (6 bases). The V end was cut by 6 bases, the J end by 5 bases, with 16 bases between. The length of the CDR3 is 14 residues. Germline V gene sequence: CDR1 SNHLY, CDR2 FYNNEI.

By share, this clonotype ranks as medium-sized (0.01 to 0.1%). The chain links TRBV11-2 to TRBJ2-7, with 7 nucleotides matching TRBD2. From germline, CDR1 is SGHAT and CDR2 FQNNGV. Losses at the gene ends were 0 bases for V and 2 bases for J; bases not matched to a gene: 4. The CDR3 totals 15 residues. CDR3: CASSLDGLGTYEQYF. CDR3 DNA sequence: TGTGCCAGCAGCTTAGACGGACTAGGGACCTACGAGCAGTACTTC. The variable domain in full, completed from reference TRBV11-2 and TRBJ2-7, reads EAGVAQSPRYKIIEKRQSVAFWCNPISGHATLYWYQQILGQGPKLLIQFQNNGVVDDSQLPKDRFSAERLKGVDSTLKIQPAKLEDSAVYLCASSLDGLGTYEQYFGPGTRLTVT.

For this clonotype: The junction and the germline gene differ at one end; a read error may be behind it. The V call is TRBV10-2, the J call TRBJ2-2; tentatively, D is TRBD2 (5 bases). CDR1 is WSHSY, CDR2 SAAADI, per germline. CDR3 length equals 14 residues. The DNA for the CDR3 is TGCGCCAGCAGGGGTAGCGTGATAGCCGGGGAGTTGTATTTT. Protein: CASRGSVIAGELYF.